This T cell receptor beta chain was sequenced for a study of shared clonotypes between healthy human individuals. Here immunoSEQ multiplex PCR was the method, and the copy in TCRdb shows in-frame clones only, minus some. This table holds about 2.3 million clones, 90% to 95% found once. Germline CDR1 is SGHRS and CDR2 is YFSETQ. The CDR3 totals 12 residues. Germline trimming cut 9 bases from V and 5 bases from J; bases unmatched to any gene: 5. This TCR derives from a man between 18 and 35 years old in good health. Some clones in this sample may be carry-over from other donors' samples. The chain links TRBV5-1 to TRBJ2-1, with 7 bases that match TRBD2. The sample taken for sequencing was naive CD4+ T cells from PBMCs. Documented subset: CD45RA+ positively selected. CDR3 sequence: CATNREDNEQFF. The CDR3, as DNA: TGCGCCACTAATCGGGAGGACAATGAGCAGTTCTTC.